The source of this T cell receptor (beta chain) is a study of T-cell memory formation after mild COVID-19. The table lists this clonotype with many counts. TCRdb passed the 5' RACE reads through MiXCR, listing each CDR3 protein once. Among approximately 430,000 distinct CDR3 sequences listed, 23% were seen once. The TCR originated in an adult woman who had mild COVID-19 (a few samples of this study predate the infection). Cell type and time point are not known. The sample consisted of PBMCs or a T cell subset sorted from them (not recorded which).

In DNA form, the CDR3 reads TGTGCCAGCAGCCCCCAAGACCACGCCGAGCAGTTCTTC. Protein product: CASSPQDHAEQFF. The chain has TRBV7-2 and TRBJ2-1; D is ambiguous. Germline V lookup: CDR1 SGHTA, CDR2 FQGNSA. This CDR3 has 13 residues. V lost 5 bases, J lost 10 bases, and 15 bases lay in between. Using reference TRBV7-2 and TRBJ2-1 for the parts outside the CDR3, the full variable domain is GAGVSQSPSNKVTEKGKDVELRCDPISGHTALYWYRQSLGQGLEFLIYFQGNSAPDKSGLPSDRFSAERTGGSVSTLTIQRTQQEDSAVYLCASSPQDHAEQFFGPGTRLTVL.